The rows below give T cell receptor beta chains drawn from one sample of a study of cytomegalovirus exposure and HLA in healthy donors. Sequenced by immunoSEQ multiplex PCR; TCRdb stores in-frame clones only, minus some. This table has around 160,000 clones, around 83% appearing once. Sequencing was performed on PBMCs. These receptor sequences come from a man aged 50-59 years in good health and CMV-seropositive. The CDR3 runs from the conserved cysteine through the conserved F or W. The D gene is left open where the match is weak. Clone size, where shown, is once, few, many, or a class for clones that have expanded.

TGCAGGCCCGGCGGGGAACATGAGCAGTTCTTC	CRPGGEHEQFF	.	TRBV20-1	TRBJ2-1	.
TGTGCCAGCAGCTTATGGGCAGTCCCCTCCTACGAGCAGTACTTC	CASSLWAVPSYEQYF	.	TRBV7-6	TRBJ2-7	.
TGTGCCAGCAGCGTAGGGACTAGCGTCCCCTACGAGCAGTACTTC	CASSVGTSVPYEQYF	.	TRBV9	TRBJ2-7	TRBD2
TGTGCCAGCTCGACATCCTACGAGCAGTACTTC	CASSTSYEQYF	.	TRBV30	TRBJ2-7	.
TGTGCCAGCAGCTTTACCGGGACAGCCTACGAGCAGTACTTC	CASSFTGTAYEQYF	.	TRBV7-2	TRBJ2-7	TRBD1
TGTGCCAGCAGCTCGGGGTCAGAACAAGAGACCCAGTACTTC	CASSSGSEQETQYF	.	TRBV5-4	TRBJ2-5	.
TGCGCCAGCGGGGGGGGTTTGGAGACCCAGTACTTC	CASGGGLETQYF	.	TRBV5-1	TRBJ2-5	TRBD2
TGTGCCAGCAGTTTTGCCAGGGGGGCTGAAAAACTGTTTTTT	CASSFARGAEKLFF	.	TRBV28	TRBJ1-4	TRBD1
TGTGCCAGCAACCAACAGGGAACCGGGGTAAACAATGAGCAGTTCTTC	CASNQQGTGVNNEQFF	.	TRBV2	TRBJ2-1	.
TGCGCCAGCAGTTCAGGGTTGACCTCCTACGAGCAGTACTTC	CASSSGLTSYEQYF	.	TRBV10-1	TRBJ2-7	.
TGTGCCAGCAGACGGGACAGGGGCACCGGGGAGCTGTTTTTT	CASRRDRGTGELFF	.	TRBV6-1	TRBJ2-2	TRBD1
TGTGCCAGCAGTGAAGACGGTGCAACTAATGAAAAACTGTTTTTT	CASSEDGATNEKLFF	.	TRBV2	TRBJ1-4	.
TGTGCCAGCAGTCCCAAGACTAGCGGCTACGAGCAGTACTTC	CASSPKTSGYEQYF	.	TRBV27	TRBJ2-7	TRBD2
TGTGCCAGCAGCTCACCGGGACTAGATAATGAGCAGTTCTTC	CASSSPGLDNEQFF	.	TRBV7-6	TRBJ2-1	TRBD2
TGTGCCAGCAGTCGTACAGTGCCGAACTCTGGAAACACCATATATTTT	CASSRTVPNSGNTIYF	few	TRBV5-4	TRBJ1-3	.
TGTGCCAGCAGTTTATACGCCGGTACCCAAGAGACCCAGTACTTC	CASSLYAGTQETQYF	.	TRBV27	TRBJ2-5	.
TGTGCCAGCACAAAGGGGGCTAGCGGGGGGTACGAGCAGTACTTC	CASTKGASGGYEQYF	.	TRBV6-5	TRBJ2-7	TRBD2
TGTGCCAGTAGTATAGTAACAGGGAACCAGCCCCAGCATTTT	CASSIVTGNQPQHF	.	TRBV19	TRBJ1-5	.
TGTGCCAGCAAACCCCGGGACAGGGCTCGTGAGACCCAGTACTTC	CASKPRDRARETQYF	.	TRBV6-6	TRBJ2-5	TRBD1
TGCGCCAGCAGCCCTACTAGCGGGGGAGCCAAAAACATTCAGTACTTC	CASSPTSGGAKNIQYF	.	TRBV4-1	TRBJ2-4	TRBD2
TGTGCCATCAGTGAGAGGGAGGGTGTTGATGGCTACACCTTC	CAISEREGVDGYTF	.	TRBV10-3	TRBJ1-2	.
TGTGCTCTGGGCAGGGTCCCTTCACCCCTCCACTTT	CALGRVPSPLHF	.	TRBV30	TRBJ1-6	.
TGTGCCAGCAGGAAAGGAACAGGCGATCGGCTGAGTAGCTACACCTTC	CASRKGTGDRLSSYTF	once	TRBV9	TRBJ1-2	.
TGTGCCAGCAGCTTGGAGGTAGGGGTTAATTCACCCCTCCACTTT	CASSLEVGVNSPLHF	few	TRBV5-4	TRBJ1-6	.
TGTGCCAGCAGTCGACAGGACCAGTACTTC	CASSRQDQYF	.	TRBV28	TRBJ2-7	.
TGTGCCAGCAGCTTTGGAGGGTCAATTTTGATGAACACTGAAGCTTTCTTT	CASSFGGSILMNTEAFF	.	TRBV5-4	TRBJ1-1	.
TGTGCCAGCAGTTTCACTACCGCCGGGACTAGGGGGGGGACCCAGTACTTC	CASSFTTAGTRGGTQYF	.	TRBV27	TRBJ2-5	TRBD2
TGTGCCAGCAGCAGAGGAGGGACCGGGGCCAACGTCCTGACTTTC	CASSRGGTGANVLTF	.	TRBV7-2	TRBJ2-6	.
TGTGCCAGCAGCAGGGGCCCAAGCACAGATACGCAGTATTTT	CASSRGPSTDTQYF	.	TRBV6-1	TRBJ2-3	.
TGCGCCAGCAGCTTAGACCTAGCGGGAGGAGGGGATACGCAGTATTTT	CASSLDLAGGGDTQYF	few	TRBV5-1	TRBJ2-3	TRBD2
TGCGCCAGCAGCTTGAACTATCCGAACGAGGGAGGTGCAGATACGCAGTATTTT	CASSLNYPNEGGADTQYF	.	TRBV5-1	TRBJ2-3	.
TGTTCCAGCAGCGAACAGGGATCAGGACCCGGCAATCAGCCCCAGCATTTT	CSSSEQGSGPGNQPQHF	.	TRBV7-9	TRBJ1-5	.
TGTGCCAGCAACAGGGGAGGTGAGACCCAGTACTTC	CASNRGGETQYF	.	TRBV14	TRBJ2-5	.
TGTGCCAGCGGTACCGGGACAGGGCAGTTCTTC	CASGTGTGQFF	.	TRBV27	TRBJ2-1	TRBD1
TGCAGCGAGTGGGGCAGGGGTGGGAATCAGCCCCAGCATTTT	CSEWGRGGNQPQHF	.	TRBV29-1	TRBJ1-5	.
TGTGCCAGCAGCAAACAATCGCAGGGGGCGGGGGAGACCCAGTACTTC	CASSKQSQGAGETQYF	.	TRBV4-2	TRBJ2-5	TRBD1
TGTGCCAGCAGCGCAAGACTAGCGGGGGCCAAACTGGATACGCAGTATTTT	CASSARLAGAKLDTQYF	.	TRBV9	TRBJ2-3	TRBD2
TGTGCCAGTAGTGTTGGGGACAGGGTTCTCTATGGCTACACCTTC	CASSVGDRVLYGYTF	.	TRBV19	TRBJ1-2	TRBD1
TGTGCCAGCAGCGTAGGTGAGACAGGGCCAGATACGCAGTATTTT	CASSVGETGPDTQYF	.	TRBV9	TRBJ2-3	TRBD1
TGTGCCAGCAGCCCCTCGACAGGGTACGAGCAGTACTTC	CASSPSTGYEQYF	.	TRBV9	TRBJ2-7	TRBD1
TGTGCCAGCAGTGACCTCTTTCCTCTCAGGACAGGAATACCCTACGAGCAGTACTTC	CASSDLFPLRTGIPYEQYF	.	TRBV6-1	TRBJ2-7	TRBD1
TGTGCCAGCAGCCCAAACACGGACAGGAGGGGAAACTATGGCTACACCTTC	CASSPNTDRRGNYGYTF	.	TRBV7-9	TRBJ1-2	TRBD1
TGTGCCTGGAGAGAAAGATCAGTAAACACTGAAGCTTTCTTT	CAWRERSVNTEAFF	.	TRBV30	TRBJ1-1	.
TGTGCCAGCAGCCAAGACTTATGGAGACAGGGGGGTGCTGAAGCTTTCTTT	CASSQDLWRQGGAEAFF	.	TRBV4-2	TRBJ1-1	TRBD1
TGTGCCAGCAGTGAAGGGCACCCTCAAGAGACCCAGTACTTC	CASSEGHPQETQYF	.	TRBV25-1	TRBJ2-5	.
TGTGCCAGCAGTTTAATTTGGTCCGGACAGGTCTACGAGCAGTACTTC	CASSLIWSGQVYEQYF	once	TRBV28	TRBJ2-7	TRBD1
TGTGCCAGCAGCTTAGTACTGGGCAGGGGTTCCTACGAGCAGTACTTC	CASSLVLGRGSYEQYF	.	TRBV7-2	TRBJ2-7	.
TGTGCCAGCAGCTTGGGGGCTAGCGGGTACAATGAGCAGTTCTTC	CASSLGASGYNEQFF	.	TRBV5-6	TRBJ2-1	TRBD2
TGTGCCACCGGGACTAGCGGGGGGAAAGAGACCCAGTACTTC	CATGTSGGKETQYF	.	TRBV10-3	TRBJ2-5	TRBD2
TGTGCCAGCAGCTTCAGTTTTTCTAACTATGGCTACACCTTC	CASSFSFSNYGYTF	.	TRBV11-2	TRBJ1-2	.
TGTGCCAGCAGCTTGTCCCCCCCCAGGAACCAAGAGACCCAGTACTTC	CASSLSPPRNQETQYF	.	TRBV5-6	TRBJ2-5	.
TGTGCCAGCAGCTTAGTCCCGGGATCGAACACTGAAGCTTTCTTT	CASSLVPGSNTEAFF	.	TRBV7-8	TRBJ1-1	.
TGTGCTAGTGGCCATGATAGCGGGAGCTCCTACGAGCAGTACTTC	CASGHDSGSSYEQYF	.	TRBV12-5	TRBJ2-7	TRBD2
TGTGCCAGCAGAAATAGCGGGAGTTACAATGAGCAGTTCTTC	CASRNSGSYNEQFF	.	TRBV11-2	TRBJ2-1	TRBD2
TGTGCCAGCAGTGGGACAGGGCCGGGAGCCGGGGAGCTGTTTTTT	CASSGTGPGAGELFF	.	TRBV6-1	TRBJ2-2	TRBD1
TGTGCCAGCAGGACAGGGACCGGGGTGAACACTGAAGCTTTCTTT	CASRTGTGVNTEAFF	.	TRBV21-1	TRBJ1-1	.
TGTGCCAGCATTGGGACAGATTCCTACGAGCAGTACTTC	CASIGTDSYEQYF	few	TRBV2	TRBJ2-7	TRBD1
TGTGCCACCAGCAGAGAAGTGACAGGGGTCACCGGGGAGCTGTTTTTT	CATSREVTGVTGELFF	.	TRBV15	TRBJ2-2	TRBD1
TGTGCCAGCTCACCAATCGGGGGGGACATTCAGTACTTC	CASSPIGGDIQYF	once	TRBV18	TRBJ2-4	TRBD2
TGCGCCAGCAGCTCAACCTCCGGGACAGGGGTATCTGGGGCCAACGTCCTGACTTTC	CASSSTSGTGVSGANVLTF	.	TRBV5-1	TRBJ2-6	TRBD1